This entry lists 31 T cell receptor beta chains sequenced from one sample in a study of blood T cell repertoires in COVID-19. The assay was immunoSEQ multiplex PCR, and TCRdb's table has in-frame clones only and misses some. The table includes around 150,000 clones, 80% detected once. The sample taken for sequencing was PBMCs or T cells enriched from blood (not recorded which). Receptors were obtained from a woman in her sixties or seventies who had recovered from COVID-19.

This chain uses TRBV5-1 with TRBJ2-5; 8 bases align to TRBD2. CDR1 and CDR2 from the germline V gene are SGHRS and YFSETQ. V was pared by 4 bases and J by 5 bases, with 7 bases of the junction left unmatched. This CDR3 spans 14 amino acids. This CDR3 reads CASSPVGGAETQYF. For the CDR3, the DNA is TGCGCCAGCAGCCCGGTCGGGGGGGCGGAGACCCAGTACTTC.

This chain joins TRBV27 and TRBJ1-2; 8 nucleotides align to TRBD1. Trimming took 7 bases from V and 2 from J; bases not matched to a gene: 9. There are 15 residues in the CDR3. Germline lookup yields CDR1 MNHEY and CDR2 SMNVEV (reference sequence). The CDR3 nucleotides are TGTGCCAGCACCCCAACCCCAGGGGGCAACTATGGCTACACCTTC. Residues: CASTPTPGGNYGYTF.

This clone was seen repeatedly, ten times or more. The chain is built from TRBV2 and TRBJ2-3; TRBD1 matches 7 bases. Germline trimming cut 4 bases from V and 12 bases from J; bases unmatched to any gene: 10. The CDR3 length is 13 residues. Germline lookup yields CDR1 SNHLY and CDR2 FYNNEI. CDR3: CASSGQGETGQYF. The CDR3 region has the DNA TGTGCCAGCAGTGGGCAGGGGGAAACTGGACAGTATTTT.

V gene TRBV4-1 combines with J gene TRBJ2-7; 7 bases align to TRBD1. Germline lookup yields CDR1 MGHRA and CDR2 YSYEKL. This CDR3 has 15 amino acids. The V segment lost 3 bases and the J segment 4 bases; nucleotides outside the gene matches: 9. CDR3 DNA sequence: TGCGCCAGCAGCCATCCGGGACAGCTCGGTTACGAGCAGTACTTC. Encoded protein: CASSHPGQLGYEQYF.

The V gene is TRBV7-8, the J gene TRBJ2-7; no definite D call. With 5 bases removed from V and 7 bases from J, the gap between germline ends came to 15 bases. This CDR3 region has 13 residues. Germline CDR1 reads SGHVS; CDR2 reads FQNEAQ. This CDR3 is CASSNPSGLEQYF. CDR3 sequence (DNA): TGTGCCAGCAGCAATCCGTCAGGCTTGGAGCAGTACTTC.

CDR3 nucleotide sequence: TGTGCCAGCAGCGGGGAGGGCACCTATGGCTACACCTTC. As protein: CASSGEGTYGYTF. The rearrangement links TRBV7-9 to TRBJ1-2, with no clear D. The V end was cut by 5 bases, the J end by 4 bases, with 11 bases between. This CDR3 spans 13 amino acids. Germline V CDR1 and CDR2: SEHNR, FQNEAQ (reference sequence).

CDR3 loop: CASRMGQRSTDTQYF. The CDR3 nucleotides read TGTGCCAGTAGGATGGGACAGAGAAGCACAGATACGCAGTATTTT. The chain combines TRBV19 with TRBJ2-3; 7 bases fit TRBD1. V dropped 6 bases and J dropped 0; count of bases not matched to a gene: 6. Germline-derived CDR1 and CDR2 are LNHDA and SQIVND (reference sequence). The CDR3 has 15 amino acids.

V usage is TRBV6-5 and J usage is TRBJ2-2; no reliable D call. Trimming took 4 bases from V and 3 from J, leaving 12 bases between them. There are 15 residues in the CDR3. The V gene's germline CDR1 is MNHEY and CDR2 SVGAGI. CDR3 nucleotide sequence: TGTGCCAGCAGTTTCACCGGTTACGACACCGGGGAGCTGTTTTTT. The encoded protein is CASSFTGYDTGELFF.

This chain joins TRBV13 and TRBJ2-4, with TRBD2 matching over 8 bases. The V gene end was trimmed by 1 base and the J gene end by 4 bases; junction bases not matched to a gene: 6. Germline V gene sequence: CDR1 PRHDT, CDR2 FYEKMQ (reference sequence). This CDR3 is 16 amino acids long. Here the CDR3 DNA reads TGTGCCAGCAGCTTAGCGGGGGGGCTGGGGAAAAACATTCAGTACTTC. Translation: CASSLAGGLGKNIQYF.

On this clone itself: Other DNA sequences of this sample code for an identical CDR3. V and J are TRBV29-1 and TRBJ1-1; the D gene is possibly TRBD1 (5 bases). There are 12 residues in the CDR3. Germline loops: CDR1 SQVTM, CDR2 ANQGSEA. Trimming shortened V by 7 bases and J by 1 base, and 10 bases separated the two germline ends. The CDR3 DNA reads TGCAGCGGGGGAAGGGGGAACACTGAAGCTTTCTTT. It codes for CSGGRGNTEAFF.

The chain is built from TRBV11-1 and TRBJ1-1; TRBD1 matches 8 bases. J lost 0 bases, V lost 1 base, and 4 bases had no gene match. CDR1 and CDR2 from the germline V gene are SGHAT and FQDESV (reference sequence). CDR3 length: 16 residues. The CDR3 sequence: CASSLGQGALNTEAFF. DNA of the CDR3: TGTGCCAGCAGCTTAGGGCAGGGGGCGTTGAACACTGAAGCTTTCTTT.

This chain links TRBV19 with TRBJ1-1; no firm D call. Trimming shortened V by 6 bases and J by 1 base, and 9 bases separated the two germline ends. CDR1 LNHDA and CDR2 SQIVND come from the germline V gene (reference sequence). The CDR3 runs to 13 residues. The CDR3 sequence is CASSKIENTEAFF. The CDR3 nucleotides are TGTGCCAGTAGCAAAATAGAGAACACTGAAGCTTTCTTT.

The chain joins TRBV28 to TRBJ1-1; 10 bases are shared with TRBD1. The germline CDR1 and CDR2 sequences are MDHEN and SYDVKM. There are 17 residues in the CDR3. V lost 7 bases, J lost 1 base, and 12 bases stayed unmatched. The CDR3 protein is CASIPGGTGAWNTEAFF. DNA of the CDR3: TGTGCCAGCATCCCGGGGGGGACAGGGGCTTGGAACACTGAAGCTTTCTTT.

V and J are TRBV19 and TRBJ1-5, with D uncertain. The CDR3 runs 14 residues. Germline lookup yields CDR1 LNHDA and CDR2 SQIVND (reference sequence). Trimming stripped 4 bases from V and 7 bases from J, with 14 bases between. The CDR3 is CASSRKGAGQPQHF. CDR3 in DNA: TGTGCCAGTAGTAGAAAGGGAGCCGGACAGCCCCAGCATTTT.

The chain carries TRBV5-1 and TRBJ2-3; 10 bases match TRBD2. Per the germline V gene, CDR1 is SGHRS and CDR2 is YFSETQ. V shed 2 bases and J 14 bases; nucleotides not matched to a gene: 14. This CDR3 region has 15 residues. This CDR3 is CASSLAREASGGWYF. CDR3 DNA: TGCGCCAGCAGCTTAGCCCGGGAAGCTAGCGGGGGATGGTATTTT.

The chain employs TRBV7-9 and TRBJ2-4, with a possible D match to TRBD1 (5 bases). The CDR3 consists of 13 residues. V was shortened by 0 bases and J by 13 bases, with 13 bases between the two germline ends. Looked up from germline, CDR1 is SEHNR and CDR2 is FQNEAQ (reference sequence). CDR3 coding DNA: TGTGCCAGCAGCTTAGCTCAGGGCGACAGACAGTACTTC. Translation gives CASSLAQGDRQYF.

The chain links TRBV19 to TRBJ2-2; D gene ambiguous. V shed 0 bases and J shed 1 base, with 9 bases lying between them. The length of the CDR3 is 16 residues. Germline V CDR1 and CDR2: LNHDA, SQIVND (reference sequence). The CDR3, as DNA: TGTGCCAGTAGTATAGATCAGTCCCAGAACACCGGGGAGCTGTTTTTT. This sequence encodes CASSIDQSQNTGELFF.

This clone was detected once. The chain uses TRBV21-1 and TRBJ1-4. TRBV21-1 is a pseudogene. The CDR3 extends over 16 amino acids. CDR3: CASSPPQTATNEKLFF. In DNA, the CDR3 is TGTGCCAGCAGCCCCCCGCAAACGGCAACTAATGAAAAACTGTTTTTT.

J is TRBJ2-5 and V is TRBV3-1 (or the pseudogene TRBV3-2); 7 nucleotides line up with TRBD1. Germline CDR1 is LGHDT and CDR2 is YNNKEL (reference sequence). Unmatched junction bases numbered 16, after V lost 3 bases and J lost 3 bases. The length of the CDR3 is 18 residues. CDR3 in DNA: TGTGCCAGCAGCCACGTTGTCCTTCCGGGACAGCAAGAAGAGACCCAGTACTTC. It translates to CASSHVVLPGQQEETQYF.

This chain links TRBV14 with TRBJ1-2; 9 nucleotides agree with TRBD1. Germline CDR1 SGHDN, CDR2 FVKESK. The CDR3 is 16 residues long. The J segment lost 2 bases and the V segment lost 1 base, leaving 5 bases of the junction unmatched. The CDR3 reads CASSQGLTGGNYGYTF. The CDR3 DNA is TGTGCCAGCAGCCAAGGTCTTACAGGGGGCAACTATGGCTACACCTTC. The full variable domain, with the rest looked up from reference TRBV14 and TRBJ1-2, is EAGVTQFPSHSVIEKGQTVTLRCDPISGHDNLYWYRRVMGKEIKFLLHFVKESKQDESGMPNNRFLAERTGGTYSTLKVQPAELEDSGVYFCASSQGLTGGNYGYTFGSGTRLTVV.

The chain has TRBV2 and TRBJ2-3, with 12 bases lining up with TRBD2. Germline V CDR1 and CDR2: SNHLY, FYNNEI. CDR3 length: 16 amino acids. V was clipped by 6 bases and J by 0 bases; unmatched bases: 4. The chain's CDR3 is CASRLGTSGSTDTQYF. The DNA for the CDR3 is TGTGCCAGCAGACTTGGGACTAGCGGGAGCACAGATACGCAGTATTTT.

The chain combines TRBV7-9 with TRBJ1-3, with TRBD1 matching 9 bases. The CDR3 loop spans 16 amino acids. With V trimmed by 1 base and J by 4 bases, 5 bases remained unmatched. CDR1 is SEHNR, CDR2 FQNEAQ, per germline (reference sequence). The CDR3 bases are TGTGCCAGCAGCTTAGGGGGGACAGGGACGGGAAACACCATATATTTT. Its translation: CASSLGGTGTGNTIYF.

V is TRBV18 and J is TRBJ1-1; TRBD1 aligns across 10 bases. The V and J ends lost 6 bases and 6 bases, in that order; junction bases with no gene match: 7. The CDR3 totals 14 residues. Germline CDR1 is KGHSH and CDR2 is LQKENI. CDR3 residues: CASSPRDRGAEAFF. The CDR3 DNA sequence: TGTGCCAGCTCCCCCCGGGACAGGGGAGCTGAAGCTTTCTTT.

This clone was picked up a small number of times. Within the sample, other DNA sequences also encode this same CDR3. The V call is TRBV11-2, the J call TRBJ2-3, with 12 bases matching TRBD2. Germline-derived CDR1 and CDR2 are SGHAT and FQNNGV. V was clipped by 5 bases and J by 1 base; unmatched bases: 1. This CDR3 has 15 amino acids. For the CDR3, the DNA is TGTGCCAGCAGCAGACTAGCGGGGGGCACAGATACGCAGTATTTT. This codes for CASSRLAGGTDTQYF.

This chain joins TRBV27 and TRBJ1-2; D remains unclear. Trimming removed 1 base at V and 5 bases at J, with 14 bases between. CDR3 length equals 15 residues. The germline gives CDR1 MNHEY, CDR2 SMNVEV (reference sequence). This chain's CDR3 is CASSLFAGSRYGYTF. CDR3 sequence (DNA): TGTGCCAGCAGTTTATTTGCGGGCAGTAGATATGGCTACACCTTC.

This clone has more than one count but fewer than ten. J is TRBJ1-1 and V is TRBV15; D might be TRBD1 (5 bases). The CDR3 sequence is 17 residues long. V was pared by 0 bases and J by 1 base, with 15 bases between. The germline V gene has CDR1 LNHNV and CDR2 YYDKDF (reference sequence). The CDR3 is CATSRDRVGRANTEAFF. Here the CDR3 DNA reads TGTGCCACCAGCAGAGATCGGGTGGGCAGGGCGAACACTGAAGCTTTCTTT.

This chain connects TRBV30 to TRBJ1-1; the match to TRBD1 covers 7 bases. Germline V gene lookup returns CDR1 GTSNPN and CDR2 SVGIG (reference sequence). This CDR3 is built from 15 residues. J gave up 7 bases and V 4 bases, and 15 bases lay outside the gene matches. The DNA of the CDR3 is TGTGCCTGGAACTCGGACAGGCGCCAAGGGCGTGAAGCTTTCTTT. Protein sequence: CAWNSDRRQGREAFF.

Concerning this clone: A read error may account for a junction end that differs from germline. The J gene is TRBJ2-1, the V gene TRBV18, with a possible D match to TRBD1 (6 bases). The CDR3 consists of 17 residues. Germline CDR1 and CDR2: KGHSH and LQKENI. Written as DNA, the CDR3 is TGTGCCAGCTCACCGGCGAACAGGGAGATCTCCAACAATGAGCAGTTCTTC. It is translated as CASSPANREISNNEQFF.

This sequence joins TRBV6-4 and TRBJ2-1; 9 nucleotides match TRBD2. V lost 2 bases to trimming and J lost 1 base; unmatched junction nucleotides: 6. CDR3 length: 17 residues. The germline gives CDR1 MRHNA, CDR2 SNTAGT. The CDR3 sequence: CASSDGGSGGSYNEQFF. CDR3 in DNA: TGTGCCAGCAGTGACGGGGGTAGCGGGGGTTCCTACAATGAGCAGTTCTTC.

The CDR3 protein is CASSHPGVGRDREDGNQPQHF. The CDR3 DNA is TGCGCCAGCAGTCACCCGGGGGTTGGTAGGGACAGGGAAGATGGCAATCAGCCCCAGCATTTT. The chain joins TRBV23-1 to TRBJ1-5, with 9 positions matching TRBD1. TRBV23-1 is designated an ORF whose function remains uncertain. Trimming cost V 3 bases and J 2 bases; bases outside gene matches: 20. This CDR3 spans 21 amino acids.

The rearrangement joins TRBV29-1 to TRBJ2-7, with no clear D. V dropped 2 bases and J dropped 8 bases, with 10 bases sitting between them. CDR3 length: 11 residues. Looked up from germline, CDR1 is SQVTM and CDR2 is ANQGSEA. The CDR3 is CSVELFQKQYF. The CDR3 DNA sequence: TGCAGCGTTGAATTGTTCCAGAAGCAGTACTTC.